The next 2 T cell receptor beta chains were all read from a single sample in a study of T cells in Graves' hyperthyroidism and ophthalmopathy. TCR beta CDR3 regions were amplified from RNA. During a first-round RT-PCR of the TCR CDR3, the HTBI primer set was used. One entry per CDR3 protein results from TCRdb running MiXCR on the multiplex PCR reads. In the table there are more than 600,000 distinct CDR3 sequences, roughly 15% of which are singletons. Sequences were obtained from blood. Receptor source: a man in his late teens or twenties with Graves' hyperthyroidism.

Only a few counts were recorded for this clonotype. This chain links TRBV20-1 with TRBJ2-1; D may be TRBD2 (6 bases). The CDR3 is 13 residues long. V lost 3 bases and J 13 bases, leaving 19 bases between the germline ends. Germline V gene sequence: CDR1 DFQATT, CDR2 SNEGSKA (reference sequence). DNA of the CDR3: TGCAGTGCTAGTCCTGGGCGGGACCGACCCCAGTTCTTC. It is translated as CSASPGRDRPQFF.

This clonotype has ten or more counts. V gene TRBV7-2 combines with J gene TRBJ2-3; D remains ambiguous. Germline V gives CDR1 SGHTA, CDR2 FQGNSA. The CDR3 spans 16 residues. Trimming removed 5 bases from V and 1 base from J, with 16 bases in between. The CDR3, as DNA: TGTGCCAGCAGCCCCCTGGTAGCTTCTCGCACAGATACGCAGTATTTT. Translating gives CASSPLVASRTDTQYF.